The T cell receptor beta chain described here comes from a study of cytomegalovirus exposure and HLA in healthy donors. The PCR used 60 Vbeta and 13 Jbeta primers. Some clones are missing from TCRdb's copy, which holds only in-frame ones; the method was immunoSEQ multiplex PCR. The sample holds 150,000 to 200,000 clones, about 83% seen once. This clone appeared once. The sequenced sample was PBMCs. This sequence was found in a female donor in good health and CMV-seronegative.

CDR3 loop: CASATTRVPFSGNTIYF. CDR3 sequence (DNA): TGTGCCAGCGCCACGACCCGGGTACCCTTCTCTGGAAACACCATATATTTT. The chain combines TRBV27 with TRBJ1-3; D remains ambiguous. This CDR3 spans 17 amino acids. Looked up from germline, CDR1 is MNHEY and CDR2 is SMNVEV (reference sequence). Deletions cut 8 bases from V and 0 bases from J, with 20 bases between.